The source of this T cell receptor (beta chain) is a study of blood T cell repertoires in COVID-19. Clones were read by immunoSEQ multiplex PCR, and TCRdb kept only the in-frame ones, dropping some. This table has a few hundred thousand clones, over 70% appearing once. Assignments of participants to cohorts depended upon their own reported clinical history. This sequence originates from a woman in her forties who had been exposed to COVID-19. The sequencing input was PBMCs or T cells enriched from blood (not recorded which).

The CDR3 loop reads CAIGGQGAGETQYF. Here the CDR3 DNA reads TGTGCCATCGGGGGACAGGGGGCGGGGGAGACCCAGTACTTC. This chain links TRBV10-3 with TRBJ2-5; TRBD1 matches at 12 bases. The trim removed 8 bases at V and 5 bases at J, leaving 6 bases unmatched. The CDR3 spans 14 residues. Germline CDR1 and CDR2: ENHRY and SYGVKD.